The 22 T cell receptor beta chains below were found in one sample sequenced in a study of PD-L1 blockade in urothelial cancer. Profiled with immunoSEQ multiplex PCR; TCRdb holds only in-frame clones, not every one. This table holds approximately 37,000 clones, about 83% found once. The sample in question was PBMCs, obtained around atezolizumab (anti-PD-L1) treatment. These receptors came from a man aged 60-69 years with urothelial cancer.

In its sample, this clone was seen once. This chain uses TRBV6-1 with TRBJ1-2; TRBD1 matches 9 bases. J was trimmed by 3 bases and V by 5 bases; bases with no gene match: 1. This CDR3 spans 13 amino acids. Germline V gives CDR1 MNHNS, CDR2 SASEGT. CDR3: CASSRTGDYGYTF. As DNA, the CDR3 is TGTGCCAGCAGTCGGACAGGGGACTATGGCTACACCTTC.

The chain links TRBV19 to TRBJ2-2, with D unresolved. Germline V gives CDR1 LNHDA, CDR2 SQIVND (reference sequence). V shed 3 bases and J shed 0 bases, with 20 bases lying between them. The CDR3 covers 19 residues. CDR3: CASSIARDLAEANTGELFF. CDR3 DNA: TGTGCCAGTAGTATCGCCCGAGACCTTGCCGAGGCGAACACCGGGGAGCTGTTTTTT.

CDR3 nucleotide sequence: TGTGCCATCGCCGGGACTAGTCCCTCAGATACGCAGTATTTT. It is translated as CAIAGTSPSDTQYF. The rearrangement uses TRBV10-3 and TRBJ2-3; 8 bases are a match to TRBD2. J was trimmed by 4 bases and V by 8 bases; bases with no gene match: 8. Germline CDR1 and CDR2: ENHRY and SYGVKD. This CDR3 spans 14 amino acids.

The gene calls are TRBV4-1 and TRBJ1-4; perhaps TRBD1 as D (6 bases). V lost 3 bases and J 5 bases, leaving 19 bases between the germline ends. The germline gives CDR1 MGHRA, CDR2 YSYEKL. The CDR3 contains 17 residues. The DNA of the CDR3 is TGCGCCAGCAGCCAGCCTAAACCCAGGGACATAAATGAAAAACTGTTTTTT. Its translation is CASSQPKPRDINEKLFF.

This sequence joins TRBV10-1 and TRBJ1-2, with 9 positions matching TRBD1. This CDR3 has 15 amino acids. The V segment lost 3 bases and the J segment 6 bases; nucleotides outside the gene matches: 8. The germline V gene has CDR1 WNHNN and CDR2 SYGVQD (reference sequence). CDR3 DNA: TGCGCCAGCAGTGACCGGACAGGGGATAGTAATGGCTACACCTTC. This codes for CASSDRTGDSNGYTF.

In this sample, this clone turned up once. J is TRBJ2-5 and V is TRBV19; D is perhaps TRBD2 (5 bases). The CDR3 is 14 amino acids. CDR1 is LNHDA and CDR2 is SQIVND in the germline V gene (reference sequence). Trimming pared 5 bases from V and 4 bases from J, leaving 14 bases between. Here the CDR3 DNA reads TGTGCCAGTAGTTCGATCGGGGTGTCAGAGACCCAGTACTTC. Amino acids: CASSSIGVSETQYF.

The chain employs TRBV18 and TRBJ2-6, with 7 bases matching TRBD2. This CDR3 has 18 residues. V shed 3 bases, J shed 2 bases, and the junction held 10 bases outside the gene matches. The V gene's germline CDR1 is KGHSH and CDR2 LQKENI. This CDR3 reads CASSPRRGREAGANVLTF. The CDR3 DNA reads TGTGCCAGCTCACCCCGGCGGGGGAGGGAGGCTGGGGCCAACGTCCTGACTTTC.

As DNA, the CDR3 is TGTGCCAGCTCGCGGGACGGGGCCGACACTGAAGCTTTCTTT. It encodes CASSRDGADTEAFF. The gene calls are TRBV18 and TRBJ1-1; TRBD1 is a possible D gene (5 bases). The germline CDR1 and CDR2 sequences are KGHSH and LQKENI. The CDR3 spans 14 residues. The V end lost 6 bases, the J end lost 3 bases, and 14 bases lay between the germline ends.

A single count supports this clone. The chain joins TRBV11-2 to TRBJ2-5, with 8 bases aligning to TRBD2. This CDR3 has 15 residues. The ends lost 1 base at V and 2 bases at J; junction bases unmatched: 3. The germline V gene has CDR1 SGHAT and CDR2 FQNNGV. The CDR3 DNA reads as TGTGCCAGCAGCTTAGTTCCTAGCGGGCAAGAGACCCAGTACTTC. Protein: CASSLVPSGQETQYF.

This rearrangement joins TRBV6-1 to TRBJ2-7, with 13 bases lining up with TRBD2. The CDR3 consists of 15 residues. J was trimmed by 7 bases and V by 6 bases; bases with no gene match: 9. The V gene's germline CDR1 is MNHNS and CDR2 SASEGT. CDR3 nucleotide sequence: TGTGCCAGCAGGCCACTAGCGGGAGGGCCGGGGGAGCAGTACTTC. Encoded protein: CASRPLAGGPGEQYF.

The rearrangement uses TRBV5-1 and TRBJ1-1, with 8 bases fitting TRBD1. V lost 7 bases, J lost 11 bases, and 22 bases stayed unmatched. Germline assignment: CDR1 SGHRS and CDR2 YFSETQ. This CDR3 comprises 16 residues. CDR3 sequence (DNA): TGCGCCAGCCACCCTCGCCGGCAGGGGGCTACCCTAAGTGCTTTCTTT. Amino acids: CASHPRRQGATLSAFF.

The rearrangement joins TRBV9 to TRBJ1-1, with a tentative D call TRBD1 (5 bases). The germline CDR1 and CDR2 sequences are SGDLS and YYNGEE. CDR3 length equals 15 residues. V was clipped by 4 bases and J by 1 base, with 14 bases between them. The CDR3 here is CASSLRQTANTEAFF. The CDR3 DNA is TGTGCCAGCAGCCTCCGACAGACAGCGAACACTGAAGCTTTCTTT.

This clone was seen a handful of times. The V call is TRBV4-1, the J call TRBJ2-1; 8 nucleotides align to TRBD2. This CDR3 contains 15 residues. The germline gives CDR1 MGHRA, CDR2 YSYEKL. Germline trimming cut 7 bases from V and 0 bases from J; bases unmatched to any gene: 5. The CDR3: CASTTSGTSYNEQFF. CDR3 sequence (DNA): TGCGCCAGCACTACTAGCGGAACCTCCTACAATGAGCAGTTCTTC.

This chain joins TRBV7-2 and TRBJ1-1, with D maybe TRBD1 (6 bases). Trimming removed 5 bases at V and 6 bases at J, with 13 bases between. The CDR3 is 13 residues long. The germline V gene encodes CDR1 SGHTA and CDR2 FQGNSA. The CDR3 sequence is CASSPGQRPEAFF. CDR3 DNA sequence: TGTGCCAGCAGCCCCGGACAGCGTCCTGAAGCTTTCTTT.

CDR3 in amino acids: CASGPGQGKDGYTF. The CDR3 nucleotides read TGTGCCAGCGGACCGGGACAGGGAAAGGATGGCTACACCTTC. The rearrangement joins TRBV2 to TRBJ1-2; 9 positions match TRBD1. The CDR3 consists of 14 residues. V shed 8 bases and J 6 bases; nucleotides not matched to a gene: 10. Germline V lookup: CDR1 SNHLY, CDR2 FYNNEI.

The rearrangement joins TRBV5-5 to TRBJ2-3, with 9 bases fitting TRBD1. J was trimmed by 5 bases and V by 4 bases; bases with no gene match: 5. Germline V lookup: CDR1 SGHKS, CDR2 YYEKEE (reference sequence). This CDR3 spans 14 amino acids. This chain's CDR3 is CASSTGTGIDTQYF. The CDR3 nucleotides read TGTGCCAGCAGCACTGGGACAGGGATAGATACGCAGTATTTT.

This rearrangement joins TRBV2 to TRBJ2-7; possible D gene TRBD2, 7 bases. The germline gives CDR1 SNHLY, CDR2 FYNNEI. This CDR3 contains 16 residues. Trimming took 6 bases from V and 6 from J, leaving 24 bases between them. CDR3 DNA: TGTGCCAGCAGCCTAGATGGGGGGGGGCCCTCGGGCGAGCAGTACTTC. Protein: CASSLDGGGPSGEQYF.

The rearrangement uses TRBV7-2 and TRBJ2-7; 8 nucleotides line up with TRBD1. The CDR3 runs 14 residues. V lost 6 bases to trimming and J lost 4 bases; unmatched junction nucleotides: 8. The germline V gene has CDR1 SGHTA and CDR2 FQGNSA. Written as DNA, the CDR3 is TGTGCCAGCAGTCAGAGGACAGGGAAGTACGAGCAGTACTTC. It translates to CASSQRTGKYEQYF.

This sequence joins TRBV10-3 and TRBJ1-1; TRBD1 might be the D (5 bases). The CDR3 sequence is 13 residues long. V was pared by 3 bases and J by 7 bases, with 12 bases between. From germline, CDR1 is ENHRY and CDR2 SYGVKD. CDR3 amino acids: CAISESLDSEAFF. The CDR3 region has the DNA TGTGCCATCAGTGAATCGCTTGACAGTGAAGCTTTCTTT.

V gene TRBV28 combines with J gene TRBJ1-4; possibly TRBD1 for D (5 bases). Germline lookup yields CDR1 MDHEN and CDR2 SYDVKM. The V gene lost 4 bases and the J gene lost 5 bases, with 14 bases spanning the gap. CDR3 length equals 15 residues. CDR3 coding DNA: TGTGCCAGCAGTTCACCGGGGGTCCAGAATGAAAAACTGTTTTTT. Its translation: CASSSPGVQNEKLFF.

The J gene is TRBJ1-2, the V gene TRBV5-8; D is ambiguous. Deletions cut 4 bases from V and 3 bases from J, with 16 bases between. The germline gives CDR1 SGHTS, CDR2 YDEGEE. The CDR3 loop spans 15 amino acids. The CDR3 bases are TGTGCCAGCAGCCCCGTTGGCGGAGGGCACTATGGCTACACCTTC. Protein sequence: CASSPVGGGHYGYTF.

The gene calls are TRBV5-1 and TRBJ2-5, with 9 nucleotides matching TRBD2. The germline V gene has CDR1 SGHRS and CDR2 YFSETQ. V was clipped by 5 bases and J by 5 bases; unmatched bases: 13. The CDR3 is 16 amino acids. This CDR3 is CASRSTSGASGETQYF. DNA of the CDR3: TGCGCCAGCAGATCGACTAGCGGTGCCTCCGGGGAGACCCAGTACTTC.